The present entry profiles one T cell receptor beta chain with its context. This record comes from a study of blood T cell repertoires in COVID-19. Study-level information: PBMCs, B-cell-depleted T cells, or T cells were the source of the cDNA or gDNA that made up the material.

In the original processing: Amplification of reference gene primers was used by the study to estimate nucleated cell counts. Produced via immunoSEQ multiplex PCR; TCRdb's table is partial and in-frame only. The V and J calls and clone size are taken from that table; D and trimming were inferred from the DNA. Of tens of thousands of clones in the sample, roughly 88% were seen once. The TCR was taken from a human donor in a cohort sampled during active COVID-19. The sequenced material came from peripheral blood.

CDR3 nucleotide sequence: TGTGCCAGTAGTATAACGTTACAGGGCCCGATATCCACTGAAGCTTTCTTT. Its translation: CASSITLQGPISTEAFF. The chain employs TRBV19 and TRBJ1-1, with D perhaps matching TRBD1 (6 bases). The CDR3 totals 17 residues. The germline CDR1 and CDR2 sequences are LNHDA and SQIVND (reference sequence). Trimming removed 2 bases at V and 4 bases at J, with 20 bases between.